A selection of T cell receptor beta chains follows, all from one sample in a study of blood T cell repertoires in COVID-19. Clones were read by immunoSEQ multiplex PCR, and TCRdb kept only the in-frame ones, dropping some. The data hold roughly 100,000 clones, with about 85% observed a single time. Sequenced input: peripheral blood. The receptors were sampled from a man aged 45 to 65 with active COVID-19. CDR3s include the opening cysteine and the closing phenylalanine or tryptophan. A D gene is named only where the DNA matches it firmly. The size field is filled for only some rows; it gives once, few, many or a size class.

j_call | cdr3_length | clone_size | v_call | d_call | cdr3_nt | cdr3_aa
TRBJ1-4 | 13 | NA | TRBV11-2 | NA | TGTGCCAGCAGCTTAGACTGGAGTGAAAAACTGTTTTTT | CASSLDWSEKLFF
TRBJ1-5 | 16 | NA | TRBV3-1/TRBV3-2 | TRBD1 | TGTGCCAGCAGCCCCAGCGACAGGGGGAACAATCAGCCCCAGCATTTT | CASSPSDRGNNQPQHF
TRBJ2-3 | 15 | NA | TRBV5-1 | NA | TGCGCCAGCAGCAGGGAGGGGGGACGTACAGATACGCAGTATTTT | CASSREGGRTDTQYF
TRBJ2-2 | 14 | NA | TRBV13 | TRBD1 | TGTGCCAGCCGCCGGGCAGGGGGTACCGGGGAGCTGTTTTTT | CASRRAGGTGELFF
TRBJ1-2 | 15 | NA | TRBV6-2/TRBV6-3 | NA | TGTGCCAGCAGTTATCGGTCTCCTTCGGACTATGGCTACACCTTC | CASSYRSPSDYGYTF
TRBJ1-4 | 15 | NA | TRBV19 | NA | TGTGCCAGTAGTACGCGGGGGCGGGCGGATGAAAAACTGTTTTTT | CASSTRGRADEKLFF
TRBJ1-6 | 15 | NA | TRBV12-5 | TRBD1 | TGTGCTAGTGGTTTGGGGACAGGGAAGAATCCACCCCTCCACTTT | CASGLGTGKNPPLHF
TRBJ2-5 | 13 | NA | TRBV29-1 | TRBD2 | TGCAGCGTTGATAACAGCGGGGGAGAGACCCAGTACTTC | CSVDNSGGETQYF
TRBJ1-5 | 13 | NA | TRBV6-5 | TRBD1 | TGTGCCAGCGTAGACAGGGGCCTCCCGCCCCAGCATTTT | CASVDRGLPPQHF
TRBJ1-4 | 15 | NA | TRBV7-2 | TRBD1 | TGTGCCAGCAGCTTAGTTACAGGGGGCCATGAAAAACTGTTTTTT | CASSLVTGGHEKLFF
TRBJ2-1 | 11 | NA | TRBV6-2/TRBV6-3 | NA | TGTGCCAGCAGCCCAGGGAGAAAGCAGTTCTTC | CASSPGRKQFF
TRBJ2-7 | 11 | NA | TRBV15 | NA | TGTGCCACCAGCGACAGCTACGAGCAGTACTTC | CATSDSYEQYF
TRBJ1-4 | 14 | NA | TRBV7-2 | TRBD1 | TGTGCCAGCAGACGACAGGGGTTAAATGAAAAACTGTTTTTT | CASRRQGLNEKLFF
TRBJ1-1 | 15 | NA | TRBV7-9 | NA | TGTGCCAGCAGCTTATTGTCAGGGAAGAACACTGAAGCTTTCTTT | CASSLLSGKNTEAFF
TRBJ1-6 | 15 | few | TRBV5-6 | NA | TGTGCCAGCAGCTTCTTGACATCCGAACATTCACCCCTCCACTTT | CASSFLTSEHSPLHF
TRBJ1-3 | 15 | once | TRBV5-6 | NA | TGTGCCAGCAGCTTGAGACTTCGCTCTGGAAACACCATATATTTT | CASSLRLRSGNTIYF
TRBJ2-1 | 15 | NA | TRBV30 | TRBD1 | TGTGCCTGGAGTAGGGACAGAACTCGAATCCATGAGCAGTTCTTC | CAWSRDRTRIHEQFF
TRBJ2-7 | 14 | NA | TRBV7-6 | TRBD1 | TGTGCCAGCAGCCGATGGGACAGGGGAGGCGAGCAGTACTTC | CASSRWDRGGEQYF
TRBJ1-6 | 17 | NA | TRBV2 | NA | TGTGCCAGCAAGGGGGAGCGTACGAGGTCATCGAATTCACCCCTCCACTTT | CASKGERTRSSNSPLHF
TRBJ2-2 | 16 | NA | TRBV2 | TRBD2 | TGTGCCAGCAGTGCGGCTAGCGGGGGGCAAGCCGGGGAGCTGTTTTTT | CASSAASGGQAGELFF
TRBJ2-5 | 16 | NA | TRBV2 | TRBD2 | TGTGCCAGCAGTGAAGGATCTAGCGGATTCCAAGAGACCCAGTACTTC | CASSEGSSGFQETQYF
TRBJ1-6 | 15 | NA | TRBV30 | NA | TGTGCCTGGAGTGTTGACGACTTACGGAATTCACCCCTCCACTTT | CAWSVDDLRNSPLHF
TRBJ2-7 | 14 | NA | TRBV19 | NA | TGTGCCAGTAGTACCAGGGCGGGGTCCTACGAGCAGTACTTC | CASSTRAGSYEQYF
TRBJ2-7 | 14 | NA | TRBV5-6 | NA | TGTGCCAGCAGCCCCGGTGGAGGGCTGTACGAGCAGTACTTC | CASSPGGGLYEQYF
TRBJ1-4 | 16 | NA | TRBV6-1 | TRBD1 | TGTGCCAGCAGTGAAGTTAACAGGGGGCGCACTGGAAAACTGTTTTTT | CASSEVNRGRTGKLFF
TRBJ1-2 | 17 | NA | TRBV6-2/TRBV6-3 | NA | TGTGCCAGCAGTTACTCACAGGAATCACCATTCCCCTATGGCTACACCTTC | CASSYSQESPFPYGYTF
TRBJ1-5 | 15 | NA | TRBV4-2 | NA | TGTGCCAGCAGCCAAGATAGGGGGACTACTCAGCCCCAGCATTTT | CASSQDRGTTQPQHF
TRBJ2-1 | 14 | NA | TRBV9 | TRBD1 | TGTGCCAGCAGCGAACGGGACAGGATATATGAGCAGTTCTTC | CASSERDRIYEQFF
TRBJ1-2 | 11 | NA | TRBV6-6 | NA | TGTGCCAGCAGTTACTCCGACAGAGACACCTTC | CASSYSDRDTF
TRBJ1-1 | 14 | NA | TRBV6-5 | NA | TGTGCCAGCAGTTACTCTCTAGGGGGCACTGAAGCTTTCTTT | CASSYSLGGTEAFF
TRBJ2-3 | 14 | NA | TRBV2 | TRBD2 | TGTGCCAGCAAACGGGGGGGCTCGACAGATACGCAGTATTTT | CASKRGGSTDTQYF
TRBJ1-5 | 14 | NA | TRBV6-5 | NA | TGTGCCAGCAGTCCCGGGGTGCCTAATCAGCCCCAGCATTTT | CASSPGVPNQPQHF
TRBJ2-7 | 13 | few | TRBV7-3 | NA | TGTGCCAGCAGCCAGTCCCCCTCCTACGAGCAGTACTTC | CASSQSPSYEQYF
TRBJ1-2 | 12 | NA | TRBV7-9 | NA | TGTGCCAGCAGCTTGACCGGGAGAGGCTACACCTTC | CASSLTGRGYTF
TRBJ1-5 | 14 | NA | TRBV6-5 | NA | TGTGCCAGCAGCCCCACCCGAGGCGTTCTGGCCCAGCATTTT | CASSPTRGVLAQHF
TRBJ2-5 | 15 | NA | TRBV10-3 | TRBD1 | TGTGCCATCAGTGGGACAGGGGGGGAACAAGAGACCCAGTACTTC | CAISGTGGEQETQYF
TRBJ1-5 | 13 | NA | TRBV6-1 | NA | TGTGCCAGCAGTGAAACAACGAATCAGCCCCAGCATTTT | CASSETTNQPQHF
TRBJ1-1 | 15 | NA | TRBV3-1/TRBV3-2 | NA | TGTGCCAGCAGCCTTTTAGGTGGGTCGGGCACTGAAGCTTTCTTT | CASSLLGGSGTEAFF
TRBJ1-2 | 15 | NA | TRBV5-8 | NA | TGTGCCAGCAGCTTGGAGCCTCTCTCGGGCTATGGCTACACCTTC | CASSLEPLSGYGYTF
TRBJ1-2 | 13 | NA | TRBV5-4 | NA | TGTGCCAGCAGCCCCCCGGGGGGTCTGGGCTACACCTTC | CASSPPGGLGYTF
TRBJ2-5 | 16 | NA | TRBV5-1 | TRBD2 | TGCGCCAGCAGCTTGGAAGGTTCTAGCGGGGTGAAGACCCAGTACTTC | CASSLEGSSGVKTQYF
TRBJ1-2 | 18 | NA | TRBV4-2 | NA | TGTGCCAGCAGCCAAGAGTTGGGGCAAAGGGGCGCCGAGAGTGGCTACACCTTC | CASSQELGQRGAESGYTF
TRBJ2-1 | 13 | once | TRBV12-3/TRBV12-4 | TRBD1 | TGTGCCAGCAGGGGACAGGATCTTAATGAGCAGTTCTTC | CASRGQDLNEQFF
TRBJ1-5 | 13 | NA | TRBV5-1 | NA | TGCGCCAGCAGCTTCTCAGGGGATCAGCCCCAGCATTTT | CASSFSGDQPQHF
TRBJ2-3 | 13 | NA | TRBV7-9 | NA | TGTGCCAGCAGCCCTAGGCGGGGAGATACGCAGTATTTT | CASSPRRGDTQYF